A selection of T cell receptor beta chains follows, all from one sample in a study of T cell responses to AZD1222 COVID-19 vaccine. Clones were read by immunoSEQ multiplex PCR, and TCRdb kept only the in-frame ones, dropping some. The sample holds around 80,000 clones, 90% to 95% seen once. The input for sequencing was peripheral blood, taken on day 0 of AZD1222 vaccination. The receptors were sampled from an adult in good health. Both conserved end residues are part of each CDR3. Fields, in order: J gene, clone size, V gene, D gene, CDR3 length, CDR3 protein. D genes are given only for firm matches. The listing skips clone size in some rows; elsewhere it reads once, few, many or a size class.

>TRBJ2-1|NA|TRBV7-2|NA|13
CASSPRQGGEQFF
>TRBJ1-1|NA|TRBV2|NA|13
CASSDREETEAFF
>TRBJ2-5|NA|TRBV7-9|NA|15
CASSPSWGARETQYF
>TRBJ2-7|NA|TRBV6-5|NA|14
CASSYEGSHYEQYF
>TRBJ1-2|NA|TRBV2|NA|15
CASSETGQLNYGYTF
>TRBJ1-1|NA|TRBV6-6|NA|13
CASSYGAFTEAFF
>TRBJ2-7|few|TRBV7-2|NA|15
CASSLVLDGSYEQYF
>TRBJ2-7|NA|TRBV18|TRBD1|14
CASSPSRTGGAQYF
>TRBJ1-1|NA|TRBV6-5|TRBD1|13
CASLDRAVTEAFF
>TRBJ2-7|once|TRBV30|NA|12
CASDSGSYEQYF
>TRBJ2-7|NA|TRBV28|TRBD1|16
CASSFYTGDHPYEQYF
>TRBJ1-6|NA|TRBV25-1|TRBD1|16
CASSSSGTDLSSPLHF
>TRBJ2-5|once|TRBV3-1/TRBV3-2|NA|14
CASSQGGVQETQYF